This T cell receptor (beta chain) was obtained from a study of graft-versus-host responses after intestinal transplantation. Study-level background: Recipients underwent multivisceral, liver-intestinal, or isolated intestinal transplants. Tacrolimus and steroids were given for about 3 years to all recipients after anti-thymocyte globulin induction. Study conclusions and caveats: Levels of circulating GvH clones at their peak were associated with early post-transplant HvG declines. Allografts carried high graft-versus-host to host-versus-graft clonal ratios in patients having graft-donor T cell macrochimerism.

TCRdb's copy holds only in-frame clones and misses some; the assay was immunoSEQ multiplex PCR. The sample contains nearly 4,500 clones, about 74% of which appear only once. This clone was seen only a few times. Its antigen is still unknown. Graft tissue processing released intraepithelial and lamina propria lymphocytes. The CDR3 totals 16 residues. V lost 4 bases and J 2 bases, leaving 17 bases between the germline ends. CDR1 is SGHRS, CDR2 YFSETQ, per germline. The chain uses TRBV5-1 and TRBJ2-3, with TRBD2 as a possible D gene (6 bases). The receptor was derived from a human patient who received an intestinal transplant, so some T cells may come from the graft donor. This material consisted of ileum tissue, taken about 340 days after intestinal transplantation. The DNA of the CDR3 is TGCGCCAGCAGCCTGGGCGGGGTTTCTGACACAGATACGCAGTATTTT. This translates into CASSLGGVSDTDTQYF.